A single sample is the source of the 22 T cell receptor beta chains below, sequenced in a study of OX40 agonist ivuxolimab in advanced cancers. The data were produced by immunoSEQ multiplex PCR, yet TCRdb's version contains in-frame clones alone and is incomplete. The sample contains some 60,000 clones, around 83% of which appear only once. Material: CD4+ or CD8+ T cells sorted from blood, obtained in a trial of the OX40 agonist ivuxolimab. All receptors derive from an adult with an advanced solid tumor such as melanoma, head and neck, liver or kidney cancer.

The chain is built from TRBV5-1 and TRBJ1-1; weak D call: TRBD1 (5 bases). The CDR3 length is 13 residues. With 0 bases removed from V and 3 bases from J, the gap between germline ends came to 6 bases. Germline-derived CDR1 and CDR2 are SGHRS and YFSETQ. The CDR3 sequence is CASSLVQDTEAFF. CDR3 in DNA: TGCGCCAGCAGCTTGGTACAGGACACTGAAGCTTTCTTT.

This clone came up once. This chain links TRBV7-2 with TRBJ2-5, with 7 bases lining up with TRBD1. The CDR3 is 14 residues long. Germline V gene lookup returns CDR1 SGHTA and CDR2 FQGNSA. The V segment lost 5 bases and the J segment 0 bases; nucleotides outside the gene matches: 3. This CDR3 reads CASSQQGNQETQYF. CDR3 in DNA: TGTGCCAGCAGCCAACAGGGGAACCAAGAGACCCAGTACTTC.

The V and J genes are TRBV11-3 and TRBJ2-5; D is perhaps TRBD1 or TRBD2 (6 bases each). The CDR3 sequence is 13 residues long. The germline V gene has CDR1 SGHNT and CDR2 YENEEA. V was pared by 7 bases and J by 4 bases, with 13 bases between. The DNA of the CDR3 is TGTGCCAGCAAGATCGGGGGCGTAGAGACCCAGTACTTC. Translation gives CASKIGGVETQYF.

Here the CDR3 reads CASRLIREKNYGYTF. The CDR3 DNA is TGCGCCAGCAGACTCATCCGGGAGAAAAACTATGGCTACACCTTC. The chain combines TRBV10-1 with TRBJ1-2, with D unclear. The CDR3 is 15 amino acids. CDR1 is WNHNN and CDR2 is SYGVQD in the germline V gene (reference sequence). Trimming took 6 bases from V and 2 from J, leaving 16 bases between them.

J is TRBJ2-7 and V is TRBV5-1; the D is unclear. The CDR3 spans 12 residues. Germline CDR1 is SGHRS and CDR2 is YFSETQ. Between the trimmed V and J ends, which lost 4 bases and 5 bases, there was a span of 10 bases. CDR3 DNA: TGCGCCAGCAGCCCAAACGCTGACGAGCAGTACTTC. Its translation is CASSPNADEQYF.

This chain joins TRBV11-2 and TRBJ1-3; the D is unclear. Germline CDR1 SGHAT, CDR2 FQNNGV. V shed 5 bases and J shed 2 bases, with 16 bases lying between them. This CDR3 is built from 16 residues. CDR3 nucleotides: TGTGCCAGCAGCCTAACGAGGGTGATAGCTGGAAACACCATATATTTT. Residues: CASSLTRVIAGNTIYF.

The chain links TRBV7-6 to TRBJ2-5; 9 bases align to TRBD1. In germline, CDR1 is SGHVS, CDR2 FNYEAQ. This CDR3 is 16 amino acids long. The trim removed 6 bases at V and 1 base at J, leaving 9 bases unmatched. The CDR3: CASSIPGQGSQETQYF. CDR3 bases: TGTGCCAGCAGTATACCGGGACAGGGATCCCAAGAGACCCAGTACTTC.

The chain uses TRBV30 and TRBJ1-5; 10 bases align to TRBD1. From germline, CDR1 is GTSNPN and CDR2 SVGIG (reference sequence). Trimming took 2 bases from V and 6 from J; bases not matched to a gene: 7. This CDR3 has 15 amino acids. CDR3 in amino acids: CAWSQPGQGFQPQHF. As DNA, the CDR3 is TGTGCCTGGAGTCAACCGGGACAGGGGTTTCAGCCCCAGCATTTT.

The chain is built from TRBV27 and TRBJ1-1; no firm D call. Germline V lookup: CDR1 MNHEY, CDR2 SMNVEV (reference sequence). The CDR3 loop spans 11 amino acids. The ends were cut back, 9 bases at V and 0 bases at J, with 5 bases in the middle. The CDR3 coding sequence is TGTGCCAGTTGGTTGAACACTGAAGCTTTCTTT. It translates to CASWLNTEAFF.

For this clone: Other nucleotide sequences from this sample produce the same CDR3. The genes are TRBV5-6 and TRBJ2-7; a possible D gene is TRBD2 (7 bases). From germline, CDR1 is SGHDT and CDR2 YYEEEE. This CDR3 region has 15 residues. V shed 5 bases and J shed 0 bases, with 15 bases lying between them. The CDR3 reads CASRWRGLSSYEQYF. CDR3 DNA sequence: TGTGCCAGCAGGTGGCGGGGGCTCAGCTCCTACGAGCAGTACTTC.

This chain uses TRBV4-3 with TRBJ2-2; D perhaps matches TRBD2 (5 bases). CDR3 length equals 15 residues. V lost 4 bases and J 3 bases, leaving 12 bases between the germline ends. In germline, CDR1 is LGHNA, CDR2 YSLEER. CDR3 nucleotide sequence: TGCGCCAGCAGCCGGGCGGTGAGGGACACCGGGGAGCTGTTTTTT. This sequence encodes CASSRAVRDTGELFF.

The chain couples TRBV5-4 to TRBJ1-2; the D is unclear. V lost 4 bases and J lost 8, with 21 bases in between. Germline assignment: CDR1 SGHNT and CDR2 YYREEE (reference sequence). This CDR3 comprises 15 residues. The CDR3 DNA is TGTGCCAGCAGCCTACACCCTTACACAACAGACGGCTACACCTTC. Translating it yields CASSLHPYTTDGYTF. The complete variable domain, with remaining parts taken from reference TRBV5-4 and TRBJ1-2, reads ETGVTQSPTHLIKTRGQQVTLRCSSQSGHNTVSWYQQALGQGPQFIFQYYREEENGRGNFPPRFSGLQFPNYSSELNVNALELDDSALYLCASSLHPYTTDGYTFGSGTRLTVV.

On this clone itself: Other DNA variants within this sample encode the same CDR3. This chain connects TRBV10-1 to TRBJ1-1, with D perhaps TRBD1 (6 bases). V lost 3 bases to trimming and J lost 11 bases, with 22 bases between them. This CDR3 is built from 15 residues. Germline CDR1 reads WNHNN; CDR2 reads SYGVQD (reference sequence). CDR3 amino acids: CASSDRRGAGAWAFF. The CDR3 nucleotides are TGCGCCAGCAGTGACCGACGGGGGGCGGGGGCTTGGGCTTTCTTT.

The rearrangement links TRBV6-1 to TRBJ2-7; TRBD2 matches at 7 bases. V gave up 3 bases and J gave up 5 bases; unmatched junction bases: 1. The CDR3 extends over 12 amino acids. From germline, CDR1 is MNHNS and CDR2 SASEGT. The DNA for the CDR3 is TGTGCCAGCAGTGAGGGGAGGGACGAGCAGTACTTC. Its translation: CASSEGRDEQYF.

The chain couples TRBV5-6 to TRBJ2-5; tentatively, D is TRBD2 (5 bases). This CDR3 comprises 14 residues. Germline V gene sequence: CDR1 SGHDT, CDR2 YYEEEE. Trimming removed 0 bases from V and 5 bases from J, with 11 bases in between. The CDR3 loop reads CASSLAMGGETQYF. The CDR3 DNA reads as TGTGCCAGCAGCTTGGCCATGGGCGGGGAGACCCAGTACTTC.

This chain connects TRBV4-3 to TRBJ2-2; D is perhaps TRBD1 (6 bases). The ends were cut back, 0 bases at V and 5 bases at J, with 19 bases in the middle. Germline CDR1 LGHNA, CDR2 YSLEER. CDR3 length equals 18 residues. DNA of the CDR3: TGCGCCAGCAGCCAAGATCTGGTGGAAGGGGGAAAAACCGGGGAGCTGTTTTTT. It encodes CASSQDLVEGGKTGELFF.

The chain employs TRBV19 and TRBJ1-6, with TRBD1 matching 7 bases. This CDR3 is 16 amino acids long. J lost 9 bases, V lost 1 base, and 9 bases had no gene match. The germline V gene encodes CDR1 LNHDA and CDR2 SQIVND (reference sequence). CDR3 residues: CASSIVEGAGGSPLHF. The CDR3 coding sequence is TGTGCCAGTAGTATAGTGGAGGGGGCCGGTGGTTCACCCCTCCACTTT.

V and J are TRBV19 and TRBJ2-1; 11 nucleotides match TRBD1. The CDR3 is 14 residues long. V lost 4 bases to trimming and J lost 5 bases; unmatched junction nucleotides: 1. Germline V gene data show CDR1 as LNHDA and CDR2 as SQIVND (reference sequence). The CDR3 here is CASSRGQGDNEQFF. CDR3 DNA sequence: TGTGCCAGTAGTAGGGGACAGGGGGACAATGAGCAGTTCTTC.

The CDR3 here is CASSYFNTEAFF. The CDR3 coding sequence is TGTGCCAGCAGCTACTTCAACACTGAAGCTTTCTTT. The V call is TRBV7-2, the J call TRBJ1-1, with no clear D. CDR1 and CDR2 (germline): SGHTA, FQGNSA. The V and J ends lost 4 bases and 2 bases respectively, with 5 bases between them. This CDR3 is built from 12 residues.

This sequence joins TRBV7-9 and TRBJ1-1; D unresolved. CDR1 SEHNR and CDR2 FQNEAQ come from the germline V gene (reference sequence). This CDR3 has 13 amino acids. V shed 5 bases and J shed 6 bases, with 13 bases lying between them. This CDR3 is CASSPRPASEAFF. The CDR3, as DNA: TGTGCCAGCAGCCCACGACCTGCTTCTGAAGCTTTCTTT.

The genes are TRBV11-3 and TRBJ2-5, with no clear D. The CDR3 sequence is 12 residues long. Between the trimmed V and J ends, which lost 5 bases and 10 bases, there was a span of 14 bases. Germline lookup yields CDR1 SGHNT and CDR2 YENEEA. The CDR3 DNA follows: TGTGCCAGCAGCCGGCCCACAGAGTTCCAGTACTTC. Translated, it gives CASSRPTEFQYF.

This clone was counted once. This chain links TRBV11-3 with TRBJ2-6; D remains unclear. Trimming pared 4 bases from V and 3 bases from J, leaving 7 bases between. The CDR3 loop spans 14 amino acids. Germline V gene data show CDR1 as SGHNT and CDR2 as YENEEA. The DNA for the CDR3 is TGTGCCAGCAGCTCTCCCCGTGGGGCCAACGTCCTGACTTTC. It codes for CASSSPRGANVLTF.